Listed below are T cell receptor beta chains from one sample, sequenced in a study of OX40 agonist ivuxolimab in advanced cancers. Data came from immunoSEQ multiplex PCR; TCRdb stores just in-frame clones and leaves some out. The top ten hold roughly 28% of the sample, which has under 20,000 clones, 80% to 95% seen once. The sequencing here drew on CD4+ or CD8+ T cells sorted from blood, taken in a trial of the OX40 agonist ivuxolimab. The receptors were gathered from an adult with an advanced solid tumor such as melanoma, head and neck, liver or kidney cancer. Each CDR3 is given without its conserved first and last residue.

V	J	CDR3
TRBV28	TRBJ1-1	ASSTTGTNTEAF
TRBV14	TRBJ2-3	ASSPLREGPHTQY
TRBV13	TRBJ1-3	ASSQTGLPISSGNTIY
TRBV29-1	TRBJ2-7	SVYGDSYEQY
TRBV7-9	TRBJ1-6	ASSLGGGGNSPLH
TRBV18	TRBJ2-1	ASSPVASGRRNEQF
TRBV6-4	TRBJ2-6	ASSDYSGANVLT
TRBV21-1	TRBJ2-5	ASSKSGPSGYQETQY
TRBV12-5	TRBJ1-5	ASGPRGDRESLGPQH
TRBV7-9	TRBJ2-1	ASSSRSGSSYNEQF
TRBV27	TRBJ1-1	ASSIVLRTGTDEAF
TRBV19	TRBJ1-1	ASSIGRNTEAF
TRBV19	TRBJ2-1	ASSEGQSSYNEQF
TRBV25-1	TRBJ2-5	ASSRLGDLETQY
TRBV19	TRBJ1-3	ASSAGTGGARGGNTIY
TRBV29-1	TRBJ2-7	SVLGDSRRYEQY
TRBV9	TRBJ2-7	ASSVGDSSYEQY
TRBV5-5	TRBJ1-2	ASSPTGPKDNYGYT
TRBV5-4	TRBJ2-2	ASSPVSRGNTGELF
TRBV7-6	TRBJ1-4	ASSHDLRELATNEKLF
TRBV7-9	TRBJ2-7	ASSLTLATPYEQY
TRBV5-1	TRBJ2-1	ASSWTSGPYNEQF
TRBV29-1	TRBJ2-7	SVAKRGAYEQY
TRBV9	TRBJ2-7	ASSVGNSPFYEQY
TRBV6-5	TRBJ2-7	ASSGWVSYSYEQY
TRBV2	TRBJ1-5	ASSEWGVGNQPQH
TRBV5-4	TRBJ2-2	ASSVDRDSGELF
TRBV25-1	TRBJ2-5	ASSELAGGGETQY